This entry lists 9 T cell receptor beta chains sequenced from one sample in a study of blood T cell repertoires in COVID-19. Clones were sequenced by immunoSEQ multiplex PCR, and TCRdb holds only the in-frame ones, with some missing. The table has fewer than 250,000 clones, more than 75% seen once. Material for sequencing was peripheral blood. The receptors were sampled from a human donor in a cohort sampled during active COVID-19.

The chain uses TRBV3-1 (or the pseudogene TRBV3-2) and TRBJ1-5; possibly TRBD1 for D (5 bases). Trimming took off 3 bases at V and 2 bases at J, with 11 bases between the two ends. The CDR3 sequence is 15 residues long. Germline CDR1 LGHDT, CDR2 YNNKEL (reference sequence). The DNA of the CDR3 is TGTGCCAGCAGCCACGGGGGAGGAGGCAATCAGCCCCAGCATTTT. This translates into CASSHGGGGNQPQHF.

Only a few counts were recorded for this clone. The chain recombines TRBV7-7 with TRBJ2-7, with 14 bases aligning to TRBD2. This CDR3 contains 18 residues. From germline, CDR1 is SSHAT and CDR2 FNYEAQ (reference sequence). With 5 bases clipped from V and 0 bases from J, the junction kept 9 bases outside the gene matches. The DNA for the CDR3 is TGTGCCAGCAGCCCGGGACTAGCGGGAGAAGCGACCTCCTACGAGCAGTACTTC. Amino acid sequence: CASSPGLAGEATSYEQYF.

The chain combines TRBV10-3 with TRBJ2-5, with 8 bases aligning to TRBD2. The ends lost 2 bases at V and 2 bases at J; junction bases unmatched: 4. Germline V gene lookup returns CDR1 ENHRY and CDR2 SYGVKD. This CDR3 spans 15 amino acids. CDR3 loop: CAISEVLAEQETQYF. Here the CDR3 DNA reads TGTGCCATCAGTGAGGTACTAGCGGAACAAGAGACCCAGTACTTC.

This chain connects TRBV7-8 to TRBJ2-1; the D gene is possibly TRBD1 (5 bases). This CDR3 contains 15 residues. Germline CDR1 reads SGHVS; CDR2 reads FQNEAQ. The germline V and J ends were trimmed by 2 bases and 0 bases, with 8 bases remaining between them. The CDR3 reads CASSLQGSSYNEQFF. CDR3 DNA: TGTGCCAGCAGCTTACAGGGAAGCTCCTACAATGAGCAGTTCTTC.

V gene TRBV18 combines with J gene TRBJ1-1, with TRBD1 identical over 10 bases. Germline V lookup: CDR1 KGHSH, CDR2 LQKENI. This CDR3 contains 16 residues. With V trimmed by 0 bases and J by 6 bases, 7 bases remained unmatched. CDR3: CASSPPYGQGDAEAFF. In DNA form, the CDR3 reads TGTGCCAGCTCACCACCGTATGGACAGGGGGACGCTGAAGCTTTCTTT.

This clone occurred once. The rearrangement links TRBV3-1 (or the pseudogene TRBV3-2) to TRBJ1-6, with D uncertain. Germline loops: CDR1 LGHDT, CDR2 YNNKEL (reference sequence). This CDR3 has 15 amino acids. V lost 0 bases and J lost 0, with 3 bases in between. CDR3 bases: TGTGCCAGCAGCCAAGAGAGCTCCTATAATTCACCCCTCCACTTT. Amino acids: CASSQESSYNSPLHF.

The rearrangement joins TRBV18 to TRBJ2-1, with no clear D. The CDR3 extends over 13 amino acids. The V end was cut by 2 bases, the J end by 3 bases, with 5 bases between. Germline assignment: CDR1 KGHSH and CDR2 LQKENI. The CDR3 region is CASSPGSYNEQFF. The CDR3 DNA reads as TGTGCCAGCTCACCAGGTAGCTACAATGAGCAGTTCTTC.

The CDR3 DNA reads as TGTGCCCGCTTAGGGCAGGGTACCACTGAAGCTTTCTTT. This translates into CARLGQGTTEAFF. The V gene is TRBV30, the J gene TRBJ1-1; D might be TRBD1 (5 bases). The CDR3 runs to 13 residues. Trimming took off 8 bases at V and 4 bases at J, with 17 bases between the two ends. Germline V gene lookup returns CDR1 GTSNPN and CDR2 SVGIG (reference sequence).

V gene TRBV16 combines with J gene TRBJ1-1, with 7 bases that match TRBD1. CDR3 length: 17 amino acids. The germline V gene encodes CDR1 KGHSY and CDR2 FQNENV. The J segment lost 0 bases and the V segment lost 4 bases, leaving 11 bases of the junction unmatched. CDR3 sequence reads: CASSPPEGARMNTEAFF. In DNA form, the CDR3 reads TGTGCCAGCAGCCCCCCAGAGGGGGCGCGGATGAACACTGAAGCTTTCTTT.